Described below is a single TCR beta chain sequence and its context. The antigen remains unidentified. The sample is drawn from a study of T cell responses to AZD1222 COVID-19 vaccine. General observations from the study: Only a handful of AZD1222 recipients, roughly six in all, had baseline seropositivity. Among the donors, most were white British and more were female, and clonal diversity was possibly underestimated.

Germline loops: CDR1 LGHNT, CDR2 FRNRAP. This CDR3 contains 11 residues. Trimming took 7 bases from V and 7 from J, leaving 9 bases between them. Assay used: immunoSEQ multiplex PCR; TCRdb lists only in-frame clones, some missing. This table has roughly 180,000 clones, about nine tenths appearing once. The gene calls are TRBV12-5 and TRBJ2-3; D gene ambiguous. This TCR derives from an adult who received the AZD1222 COVID-19 vaccine. Sequencing used peripheral blood, obtained 28 days after the second AZD1222 dose. The CDR3: CASALGYTQYF. CDR3 bases: TGTGCTAGTGCCCTAGGATATACGCAGTATTTT.